This T cell receptor beta chain was profiled in a study of shared clonotypes between healthy human individuals (dated by TCRdb to about 2020). Background on the whole study: The cohort included three men and a couple of women between 18 and 49 years of age. Different laboratories and diverse techniques were used to prepare libraries and sequence TCR repertoires, to increase sequencing depth and limit assay-specific biases. Between about 0.8 and 9.5 billion PBMCs per donor were obtained by leukapheresis. To estimate repertoire size and how much clonotypes are shared between individuals, the study performed deep sequencing of blood TCR repertoires from a few healthy adults. For each donor, CD4 naive and CD4 memory were each run on three plates, CD8 naive on two plates, and CD8 memory on one plate. The study at large found these results: Because the study included only a small number of donors, the genetic and exposure-history diversity represented was limited. Estimated clonotype richness was generally larger for naive than for memory subsets. Roughly 5.2% of naive CD4, roughly 3.6% of naive CD8, about 2.5% of memory CD4, and about 0.4% of memory CD8 clonotypes were shared across four donors. Sampling was restricted to blood, and TCR repertoires in tissue are likely to differ from TCR repertoires in blood. Pairwise subsampling led to the expectation that sequencing depth would affect the degree of clonotype sharing among donors. Higher generation probabilities were observed for clonotypes shared by all four sorted-subset donors than for non-shared clonotypes. Rarefaction of sorted-subset datasets indicated incomplete sequencing despite the large sequencing depth.

Using the deep immunoSEQ assay, multiplex PCR amplified TCR CDR3 regions from genomic DNA. For each cell subset, the extracted genomic DNA was distributed evenly across all wells of several immunoSEQ 96-well plates, and each plate served as one replicate. Each replicate PCR for sorted subsets received roughly 0.2 ug genomic DNA, equal to tens of thousands of T cell genomes. Purified libraries were measured with a Qubit 3.0 fluorometer, size-checked on a Bioanalyzer 2100, and measured again with the KAPA Library Quantification kit. Every immunoSEQ 96-well plate was sequenced on a dedicated single-read 150-cycle Illumina NextSeq 550 flow cell. Processing in the source paper ran as follows. Because the immunoSEQ output included only junctional sequences and no quality scores, the filtering could not be the same as the filtering used for full-length reads. Sequences were annotated with PyIR, a Python wrapper for IgBLAST v1.9, using IMGT germline references to assign V/J genes and CDR3. Reads were removed for weak V/J assignments (E-value above 1e-6), missing CDR3, stop codons, out-of-frame junctions, or ambiguous translated residues. A V3J clonotype was defined by an identical inferred V gene, J gene, and CDR3 amino acid sequence. Percentage overlap between repertoires was calculated by dividing the number of shared unique clonotypes by the size of the smaller repertoire. Repertoire richness was assessed with RTK rarefaction, the Chao1 estimator, and Recon v2.1 estimates of unobserved clonotypes. OLGA was used to compute generation probabilities for all TCRbeta clonotypes that the gDNA method yielded from a few donors. TCRdb took this table from immuneACCESS and kept in-frame rearrangements with V and J called. Such tables lack part of the clones; where checked against another copy, unresolved V genes explain under half of the gap, and the rest is unexplained. The V and J calls and clone size come from that table; D and trimming were worked out from the DNA. Recorded for this sample are roughly 320,000 clones; 80% to 90% of them occurred a single time. In total, the top ten clones hold about 16% of the sample.

Healthy HIV-negative adults with no recently reported acute infections or vaccinations were included as donors. Every donor was a Caucasian adult residing in Nashville, Tennessee, USA. CD8 memory samples consisted of magnetically selected CD45RO+ cells combined with CCR7-negative CD45RA+ effector memory (TemRA) cells. Blood was collected by leukapheresis, and PBMCs were isolated by Ficoll-Histopaque density gradient centrifugation and then cryopreserved in liquid nitrogen vapor phase. Analytical flow cytometry was used to check the purity and quantity of each magnetically sorted T cell population. Genomic DNA was isolated from each sorted fraction and quantified by UV absorbance on a Nanodrop 2000c. V is trimmed back by 5 bases and J by 4 bases, and the junction contains 4 bases that no gene match accounts for. As encoded in the germline V gene (reference sequence), CDR1 is MNHEY while CDR2 is SMNVEV. The CDR3, cysteine through phenylalanine, is 14 amino acids long. The retained sequence is limited to the CDR3, 42 bases, with the frame set at the first base.

A note on this clone: No cognate antigen has been identified for it. Base qualities are not provided; no much larger clone lies one nucleotide away. The same CDR3 arises from other DNA sequences in this sample as well.

The chain links TRBV27 with TRBJ2-7; 11 central nucleotides agree with TRBD2. The sequence was collected from a man aged 18 to 29 in good health. The sequencing sample was made of memory CD8+ T cells sorted from blood. The intended sense of this specimen's cell subset or site label: CD45RO+ cells pooled with CCR7-negative TemRA cells. The DNA sequence is as follows: TGTGCCAGCAGTCTAGCGGGGGGACCGTACGAGCAGTACTTC. Its protein reads: CASSLAGGPYEQYF.